The 4 T cell receptor beta chains reported below all come from one sample, sequenced in a study of blood T cell repertoires in COVID-19. Assay: immunoSEQ multiplex PCR; the TCRdb copy retains only in-frame clones and omits some. This table has about 400,000 clones, about 90% appearing once. The sequencing sample was made of PBMCs or T cells enriched from blood (not recorded which). The receptors shown here come from a woman aged 25 to 39 who had recovered from COVID-19.

This clone was seen more than once but under ten times. The V call is TRBV5-1, the J call TRBJ2-2; 12 nucleotides align to TRBD2. V was clipped by 4 bases and J by 2 bases; unmatched bases: 6. The length of the CDR3 is 17 residues. The germline V gene encodes CDR1 SGHRS and CDR2 YFSETQ. CDR3 DNA: TGCGCCAGCAGCGTAAGGACTAGCGGGACCAACACCGGGGAGCTGTTTTTT. Its protein is CASSVRTSGTNTGELFF.

This rearrangement joins TRBV19 to TRBJ2-2; a weak D match, TRBD2 (6 bases). This CDR3 spans 14 amino acids. V lost 10 bases and J 2 bases, leaving 14 bases between the germline ends. CDR1 LNHDA and CDR2 SQIVND come from the germline V gene (reference sequence). The CDR3 DNA sequence: TGTGCCACCTCACCCGGGGGAAACACCGGGGAGCTGTTTTTT. It codes for CATSPGGNTGELFF.

This chain joins TRBV10-3 and TRBJ1-1; D perhaps matches TRBD1 (5 bases). The CDR3 extends over 14 amino acids. The V end lost 2 bases, the J end lost 4 bases, and 11 bases lay between the germline ends. Germline V CDR1 and CDR2: ENHRY, SYGVKD. CDR3 nucleotide sequence: TGTGCCATCAGTGAGGGACAAGGGTCCACTGAAGCTTTCTTT. It codes for CAISEGQGSTEAFF.

The chain couples TRBV9 to TRBJ1-5; the match to TRBD1 covers 7 bases. This CDR3 comprises 15 residues. Germline V gene lookup returns CDR1 SGDLS and CDR2 YYNGEE. Trimming at V came to 3 bases and at J to 0 bases, leaving 3 bases not matched to a gene. The CDR3 sequence: CASSAQGYSNQPQHF. The DNA of the CDR3 is TGTGCCAGCAGCGCACAGGGGTATAGCAATCAGCCCCAGCATTTT.